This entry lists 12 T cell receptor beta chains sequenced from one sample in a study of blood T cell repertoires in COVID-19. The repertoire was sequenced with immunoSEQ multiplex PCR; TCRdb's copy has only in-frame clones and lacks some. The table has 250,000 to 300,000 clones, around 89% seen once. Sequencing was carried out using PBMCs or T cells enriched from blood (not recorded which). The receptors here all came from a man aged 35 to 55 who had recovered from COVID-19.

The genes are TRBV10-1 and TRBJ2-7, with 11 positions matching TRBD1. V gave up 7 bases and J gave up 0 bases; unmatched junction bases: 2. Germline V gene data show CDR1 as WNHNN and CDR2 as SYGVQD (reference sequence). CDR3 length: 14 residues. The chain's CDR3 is CASMGTGGSYEQYF. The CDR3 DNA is TGCGCCAGCATGGGGACAGGGGGCTCCTACGAGCAGTACTTC.

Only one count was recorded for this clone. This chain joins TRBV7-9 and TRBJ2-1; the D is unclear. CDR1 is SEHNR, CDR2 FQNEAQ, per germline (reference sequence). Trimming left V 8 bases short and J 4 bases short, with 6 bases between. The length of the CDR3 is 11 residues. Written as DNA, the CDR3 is TGTGCCAGCCGTCTATACAATGAGCAGTTCTTC. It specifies CASRLYNEQFF. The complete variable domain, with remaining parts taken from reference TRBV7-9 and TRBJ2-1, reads DTGVSQNPRHKITKRGQNVTFRCDPISEHNRLYWYRQTLGQGPEFLTYFQNEAQLEKSRLLSDRFSAERPKGSFSTLEIQRTEQGDSAMYLCASRLYNEQFFGPGTRLTVL.

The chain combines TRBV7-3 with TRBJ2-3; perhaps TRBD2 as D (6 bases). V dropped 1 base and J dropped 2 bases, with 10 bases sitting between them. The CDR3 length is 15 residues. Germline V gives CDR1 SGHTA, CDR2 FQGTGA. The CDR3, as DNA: TGTGCCAGCAGCTTAAACGGCGGGAACACAGATACGCAGTATTTT. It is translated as CASSLNGGNTDTQYF.

This CDR3 is CSVGALNTIYF. DNA for the CDR3: TGCAGCGTTGGAGCTCTAAACACCATATATTTT. The chain combines TRBV29-1 with TRBJ1-3; D call uncertain. Germline CDR1 reads SQVTM; CDR2 reads ANQGSEA. V was cut by 4 bases and J by 6 bases, with 7 bases left in between. The CDR3 is made up of 11 amino acids.

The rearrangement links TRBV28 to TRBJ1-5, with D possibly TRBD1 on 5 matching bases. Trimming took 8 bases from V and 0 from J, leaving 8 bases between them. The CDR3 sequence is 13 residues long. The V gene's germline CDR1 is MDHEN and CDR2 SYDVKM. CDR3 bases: TGTGCCAGCGGGGGGTATAGCAATCAGCCCCAGCATTTT. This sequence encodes CASGGYSNQPQHF.

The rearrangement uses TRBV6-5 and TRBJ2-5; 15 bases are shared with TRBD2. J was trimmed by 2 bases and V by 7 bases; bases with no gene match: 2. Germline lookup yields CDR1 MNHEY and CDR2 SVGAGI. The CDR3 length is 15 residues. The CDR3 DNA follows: TGTGCCAGCAATGGACTAGCGGGAGGGCAAGAGACCCAGTACTTC. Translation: CASNGLAGGQETQYF.

Here the CDR3 DNA reads TGCGCCAGCACAGGGGCAAGCATGAACACTGAAGCTTTCTTT. Its translation: CASTGASMNTEAFF. The chain employs TRBV5-1 and TRBJ1-1; D perhaps matches TRBD1 (6 bases). The CDR3 length is 14 residues. CDR1 is SGHRS, CDR2 YFSETQ, per germline. With 6 bases removed from V and 0 bases from J, the gap between germline ends came to 12 bases.

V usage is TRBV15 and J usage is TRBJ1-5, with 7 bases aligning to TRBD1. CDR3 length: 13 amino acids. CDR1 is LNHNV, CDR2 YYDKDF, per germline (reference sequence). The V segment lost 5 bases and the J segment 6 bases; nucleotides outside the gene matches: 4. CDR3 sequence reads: CATSGDRVQPQHF. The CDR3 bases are TGTGCCACCAGCGGCGACAGGGTTCAGCCCCAGCATTTT.

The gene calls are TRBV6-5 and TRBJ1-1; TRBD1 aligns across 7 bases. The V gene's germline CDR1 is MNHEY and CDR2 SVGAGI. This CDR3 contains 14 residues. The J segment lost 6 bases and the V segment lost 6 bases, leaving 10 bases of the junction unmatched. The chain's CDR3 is CASSFDRARAEAFF. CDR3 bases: TGTGCCAGCAGCTTTGACAGGGCCAGGGCTGAAGCTTTCTTT.

CDR3 residues: CAWSADRTFSGNTIYF. CDR3 nucleotides: TGTGCCTGGAGTGCGGACAGGACGTTCTCTGGAAACACCATATATTTT. The chain links TRBV30 to TRBJ1-3, with 7 bases fitting TRBD1. V was clipped by 1 base and J by 0 bases; unmatched bases: 6. The germline gives CDR1 GTSNPN, CDR2 SVGIG (reference sequence). The length of the CDR3 is 16 residues. Supplemented by reference TRBV30 and TRBJ1-3, the full variable domain reads SQTIHQWPATLVQPVGSPLSLECTVEGTSNPNLYWYRQAAGRGLQLLFYSVGIGQISSEVPQNLSASRPQDRQFILSSKKLLLSDSGFYLCAWSADRTFSGNTIYFGEGSWLTVV.

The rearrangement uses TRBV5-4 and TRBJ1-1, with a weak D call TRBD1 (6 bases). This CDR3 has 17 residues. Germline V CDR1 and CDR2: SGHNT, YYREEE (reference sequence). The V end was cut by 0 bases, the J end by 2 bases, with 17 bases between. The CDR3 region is CASSLGAGAQINTEAFF. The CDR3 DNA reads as TGTGCCAGCAGCTTGGGGGCAGGGGCGCAGATTAACACTGAAGCTTTCTTT.

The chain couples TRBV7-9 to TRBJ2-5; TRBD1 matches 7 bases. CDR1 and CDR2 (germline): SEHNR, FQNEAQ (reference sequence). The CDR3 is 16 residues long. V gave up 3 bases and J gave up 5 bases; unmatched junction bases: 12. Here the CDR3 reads CASSLTPTGLWETQYF. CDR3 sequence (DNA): TGTGCCAGCAGCTTGACCCCGACAGGGCTTTGGGAGACCCAGTACTTC.